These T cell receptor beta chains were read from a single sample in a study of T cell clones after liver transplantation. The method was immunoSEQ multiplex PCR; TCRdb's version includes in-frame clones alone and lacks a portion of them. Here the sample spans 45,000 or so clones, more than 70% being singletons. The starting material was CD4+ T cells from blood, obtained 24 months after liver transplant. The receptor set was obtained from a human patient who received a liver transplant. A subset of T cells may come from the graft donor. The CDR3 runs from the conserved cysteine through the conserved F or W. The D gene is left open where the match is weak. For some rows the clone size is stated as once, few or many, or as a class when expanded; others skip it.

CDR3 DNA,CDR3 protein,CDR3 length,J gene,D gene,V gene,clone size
TGTGCCAGCAGCTTGCAGGGGGGTAATTCACCCCTCCACTTT,CASSLQGGNSPLHF,14,TRBJ1-6,TRBD1,TRBV5-6,-
TGTGCCAGTAGACTAGCGGGAGTTGCGGAGACCCAGTACTTC,CASRLAGVAETQYF,14,TRBJ2-5,TRBD2,TRBV19,once
TGTGCCATCAGTGGCCAGACAGACACCTACGAGCAGTACTTC,CAISGQTDTYEQYF,14,TRBJ2-7,-,TRBV10-3,-
TGTGCCAGCAGCTACGGGTCGCAGGGCAGCTACGAGCAGTACTTC,CASSYGSQGSYEQYF,15,TRBJ2-7,-,TRBV6-5,-
TGTGCCAGCAGCCGGACTCGTTCCTACGAGCAGTACTTC,CASSRTRSYEQYF,13,TRBJ2-7,-,TRBV7-2,-
TGCGCCAGCGCAATTGGGGAGACCCAGTACTTC,CASAIGETQYF,11,TRBJ2-5,-,TRBV5-1,few
TGTGCCAGCAGCTCCCGGGTTACTCCGAACACTGAAGCTTTCTTT,CASSSRVTPNTEAFF,15,TRBJ1-1,-,TRBV4-2,-
TGTGCCAGCAGTATCACTCGGGGCGGCTACGAGCAGTACTTC,CASSITRGGYEQYF,14,TRBJ2-7,-,TRBV27,-
TGCGCCAGCAGCTTGGAGCGGGAGGGCAGCTATGAGCAGTTCTTC,CASSLEREGSYEQFF,15,TRBJ2-1,TRBD2,TRBV5-1,few
TGTGCCAGCAGCTTGGTTGCAGGGCCCTACGAGCAGTACTTC,CASSLVAGPYEQYF,14,TRBJ2-7,-,TRBV5-6,-
TGTGCCAGTTCCTCGGGGGGCCGTGGAAACACCATATATTTT,CASSSGGRGNTIYF,14,TRBJ1-3,-,TRBV2,-